The clone carrying this TCR beta chain occurred a few times. As yet, its antigen is unknown. Sorting produced populations that all topped 95% purity. The data belong to a study of beta chain features in type 1 diabetes. V gave up 4 bases and J gave up 4 bases, with 11 bases separating them. The germline V gene encodes CDR1 SGDLS and CDR2 YYNGEE. The CDR3 is 14 residues long. The isolated RNA, all of it, was reverse transcribed, so expressed TCRB transcripts were what got sequenced. Libraries were prepared by immunoSEQ multiplex PCR; TCRdb keeps only in-frame clonotypes and omits some of them. The repertoire holds 300,000 to 400,000 clones, more than 9.5% seen once, with 0.015% to 0.02% in the top ten. General study findings and limits: Across all four CD4+ subsets, people with type 1 diabetes showed modestly shorter TCRB CDR3s. In patients and controls equally, PCR might favor templates that are shorter. Resolution of whether HLA type affects TCRB rearrangement was not achieved here.

The TCR was taken from a woman in her 30s in good health. The rearrangement joins TRBV9 to TRBJ1-4; D may be TRBD1 (6 bases). Sequenced material: naive CD4+ T cells from blood. The CDR3 DNA sequence: TGTGCCAGCAGCCTAAGGGGGTTTAATGAAAAACTGTTTTTT. Translated, it gives CASSLRGFNEKLFF.